This entry features one T cell receptor (beta chain) sequence. The sample is drawn from a study of control samples from healthy donors and cancer patients. Germline CDR1 SGDLS, CDR2 YYNGEE. V gave up 0 bases and J gave up 2 bases, with 12 bases separating them. The CDR3 loop spans 16 amino acids. Here immunoSEQ multiplex PCR was the method, and the copy in TCRdb shows in-frame clones only, minus some. Altogether tens of thousands of clones are present, about 87% being singletons, with the ten largest covering around 20%. This TCR came from a man in his forties or fifties in good health. V usage is TRBV9 and J usage is TRBJ2-1, with D perhaps being TRBD1 or TRBD2 (5 bases each). Sequencing input: blood. The CDR3 reads CASSVGQSRAYNEQFF. CDR3 DNA sequence: TGTGCCAGCAGCGTAGGACAGTCGAGGGCCTACAATGAGCAGTTCTTC.